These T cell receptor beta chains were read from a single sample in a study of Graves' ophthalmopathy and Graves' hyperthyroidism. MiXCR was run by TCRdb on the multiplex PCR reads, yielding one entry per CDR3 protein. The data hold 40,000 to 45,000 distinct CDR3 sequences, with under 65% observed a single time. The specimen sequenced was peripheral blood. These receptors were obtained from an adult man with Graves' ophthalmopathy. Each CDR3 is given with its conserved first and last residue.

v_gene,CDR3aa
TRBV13,CASSLSVNNEQFF
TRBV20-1,CSASLVQDTQYF
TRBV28,CASREGVSDQKTQYF
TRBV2,CASRVYGTVRAGYTF
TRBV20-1,CSADVRQETQHF
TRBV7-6,CVSCPVGALAKNIQYF
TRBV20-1,CSATRARLNYGYTF
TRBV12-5,CASGPTQGWAKNIQYF
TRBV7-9,CASSPGLAGGNSYEQYF
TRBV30,CAWSGNNEQFF
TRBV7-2,CASSLATGLGWTNEQFF
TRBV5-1,CASSLDGTGGGQPQHF
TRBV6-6,CASRQSTNSPLHF
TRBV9,CASSVLGGGTQYF
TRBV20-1,CSARDLGRTEAFF
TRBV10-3,CAISDSGQGRGTEAFF
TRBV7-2,CASSGKTGGSSYEQYF
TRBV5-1,CASSRTTGNSYEQYF
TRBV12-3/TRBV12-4,CASSHTTENTEAFF
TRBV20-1,CSLGHSSYEQYF
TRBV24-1,CATRGSGRTEAFF
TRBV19,CASSRASAREPQHF
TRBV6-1,CASTAGETGGTEAFF
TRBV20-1,CSASGIGTYERHF
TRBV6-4,CASSGTGGTDTQYF
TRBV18,CASSPEQGARDTQYF
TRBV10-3,CAISDIGTRTYEQYF
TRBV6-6,CASSARTQGNYGYTF
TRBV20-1,CSASSVEGQGYNEQFF
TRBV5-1,CASSLQGSYNEQFF
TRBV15,CATSRVKRGKFF
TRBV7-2,CASSPAGSSEAFF
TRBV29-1,CSVSTGVDEQYF
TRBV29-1,CSQREPYYQETQYF
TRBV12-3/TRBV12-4,CASSPSKAGWGPGSGANVLTF
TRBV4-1,CASSQLSGKIDTQYF
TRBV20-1,CSARDSGRPLNEQYF
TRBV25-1,CASSEWSGGDTQYF
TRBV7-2,CASSMRTGQALF
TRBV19,CASSIDGTSSYNEQYF